Below, 10 T cell receptor beta chains from the same sample are listed, as sequenced in a study of monozygotic twins with inflammatory bowel disease. TCRdb processed the 5' RACE reads again and assigns one entry to each CDR3 protein, with no DNA. The sample features nearly 450,000 distinct CDR3 sequences, with 2.4% in its top ten. Input material: blood. The receptors here all came from a human donor with ulcerative colitis or Crohn's disease, or a healthy co-twin of an affected twin (not recorded which).

This sequence joins TRBV18 and TRBJ2-2; TCRdb designates TRBD1, a call that cannot be tested without DNA. Germline values: CDR1 KGHSH, CDR2 LQKENI. The CDR3 covers 16 residues. CDR3 protein: CASSPRSPGRTGELFF.

The J gene is TRBJ2-5, the V gene TRBV28. Germline CDR1 and CDR2: MDHEN and SYDVKM. This CDR3 has 13 residues. CDR3 loop: CASRIGLGETQYF.

The J gene is TRBJ1-4, the V gene TRBV20-1. This CDR3 is built from 14 residues. CDR1 and CDR2 from the germline V gene are DFQATT and SNEGSKA (reference sequence). CDR3 sequence reads: CSAQIGTTNEKLFF.

The rearrangement joins TRBV11-2 to TRBJ1-5; as DNA is missing, the TRBD1 call by TCRdb cannot be tested. Looked up from germline, CDR1 is SGHAT and CDR2 is FQNNGV. CDR3 length: 18 amino acids. This CDR3 reads CASSSTGTGVGKNQPQHF.

The V gene is TRBV9, the J gene TRBJ2-1; TCRdb gives TRBD2 as the D gene, but with no DNA this cannot be confirmed. Per germline, CDR1 SGDLS and CDR2 YYNGEE. The CDR3 runs 14 residues. The CDR3 region is CASSAGLGDNEQFF.

The CDR3 region is CASSPQGQGTNTEAFF. J is TRBJ1-1 and V is TRBV18; there is no DNA to check the TCRdb D call of TRBD1. The CDR3 has 16 amino acids. CDR1 and CDR2 (germline): KGHSH, LQKENI.

The CDR3 is CASSPTSGSLYEQYF. The rearrangement links TRBV18 to TRBJ2-7; the TCRdb call, TRBD2, lacks DNA for checking. The CDR3 runs 15 residues. CDR1 is KGHSH, CDR2 LQKENI, per germline.

V is TRBV25-1 and J is TRBJ2-2; TCRdb outputs TRBD1, but without DNA this stays unchecked. The CDR3 is made up of 13 amino acids. CDR1 and CDR2 from the germline V gene are MGHDK and SYGVNS. CDR3 in amino acids: CASSAGVAGELFF.

The chain carries TRBV6-1 and TRBJ2-3; there is no DNA to check the TCRdb D call of TRBD2. CDR1 and CDR2 (germline): MNHNS, SASEGT. The CDR3 is 15 residues long. CDR3 sequence: CASLKRGGLDDTQYF.

CDR3: CASSQGQGRNQPQHF. The V and J genes are TRBV4-3 and TRBJ1-5; the TRBD1 assignment by TCRdb is unverifiable without DNA. Germline V gives CDR1 LGHNA, CDR2 YSLEER. This CDR3 is 15 amino acids long.